This T cell receptor (beta chain) was recovered during a study of blood T cell repertoires in COVID-19. Study background: Samples of COVID-19 (acute and convalescent) were obtained from the United States, Italy and Spain.

Across fewer than 25 US areas, participants ranged in age from about 18 to 100 years. Cohorts were determined from participant-reported clinical history. Each recovered donor of Cohort 3 presented with two negative PCRs, clearance, or symptom resolution. Some clones are missing from TCRdb's copy, which holds only in-frame ones; the method was immunoSEQ multiplex PCR. The table shows roughly 250,000 clones, with around 87% occurring only once. The germline V and J ends were trimmed by 3 bases and 5 bases, with 7 bases remaining between them. Germline CDR1 and CDR2: DFQATT and SNEGSKA (reference sequence). This CDR3 spans 11 amino acids.

The receptor's source is a woman between 18 and 29 years old who had recovered from COVID-19. The sequenced sample consisted of PBMCs or T cells enriched from blood (not recorded which). The chain combines TRBV20-1 with TRBJ2-5; D is unresolved. The DNA of the CDR3 is TGCAGTGCTAGTTTGAGGGAGACCCAGTACTTC. Amino acid sequence: CSASLRETQYF.